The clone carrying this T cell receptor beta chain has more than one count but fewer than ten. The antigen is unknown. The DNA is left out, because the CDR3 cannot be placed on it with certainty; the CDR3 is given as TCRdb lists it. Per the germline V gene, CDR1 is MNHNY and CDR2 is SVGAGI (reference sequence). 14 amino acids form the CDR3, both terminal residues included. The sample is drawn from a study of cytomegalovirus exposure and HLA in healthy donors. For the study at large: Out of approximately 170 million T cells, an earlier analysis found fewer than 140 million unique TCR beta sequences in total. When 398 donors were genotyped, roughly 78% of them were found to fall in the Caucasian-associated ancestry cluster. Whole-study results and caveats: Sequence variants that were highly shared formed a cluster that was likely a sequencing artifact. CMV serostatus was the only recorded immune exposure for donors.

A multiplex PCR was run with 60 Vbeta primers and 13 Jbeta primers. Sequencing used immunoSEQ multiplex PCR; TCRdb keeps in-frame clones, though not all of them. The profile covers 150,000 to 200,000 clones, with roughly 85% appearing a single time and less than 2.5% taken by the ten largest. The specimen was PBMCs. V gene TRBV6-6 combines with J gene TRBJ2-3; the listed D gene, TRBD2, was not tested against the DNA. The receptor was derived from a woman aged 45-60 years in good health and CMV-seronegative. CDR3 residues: CASSSSGIGDTQYF.